This T cell receptor beta chain was identified during a study of blood T cell repertoires in COVID-19. Across the study: The study drew acute and convalescent COVID-19 samples from the United States, Italy and Spain. In each case, the material was cDNA or gDNA derived from T cells, B-cell-depleted T cells, or PBMCs.

V was pared by 6 bases and J by 3 bases, with 15 bases between. The CDR3 totals 14 residues. Looked up from germline, CDR1 is MNHNY and CDR2 is SVGAGI (reference sequence). In the original processing: Cell counts per sample came from amplifying reference gene primers. TCRdb's table, derived via immunoSEQ multiplex PCR, lists solely in-frame clones and lacks some. The V and J calls and clone size were taken over from that table, and D and trimming were inferred from the DNA. Counted here are 95,000 to 150,000 clones, 79% occurring once; the ten biggest clones make up about 4%. The source material was peripheral blood. The receptor comes from a woman at least 80 years old with acute or convalescent COVID-19. The chain links TRBV6-6 to TRBJ2-7; D uncertain. CDR3 region: CASSHQAVSYEQYF. DNA for the CDR3: TGTGCCAGCAGCCACCAGGCAGTAAGCTACGAGCAGTACTTC.